These T cell receptor beta chains were read from a single sample in a study of blood T cell repertoires in COVID-19. The method was immunoSEQ multiplex PCR; TCRdb's version includes in-frame clones alone and lacks a portion of them. Among approximately 200,000 clones listed, roughly 84% were seen once. Sequencing input: PBMCs or T cells enriched from blood (not recorded which). These TCRs come from a man aged 35-49 years who had recovered from COVID-19. Each CDR3 is given with its conserved first and last residue. D genes are given only for firm matches. Clone size is not always given. Where it is, it says once, few, many or a class for expanded clones.

abundance | j_gene | v_gene | d_gene | CDR3nt | CDR3aa
NA | TRBJ1-5 | TRBV18 | NA | TGTGCCAGCTCACCCGGGGAGTTTAGCAATCAGCCCCAGCATTTT | CASSPGEFSNQPQHF
NA | TRBJ1-5 | TRBV6-5 | TRBD1 | TGTGCCAGCAACTTAAGGACAGGGGAGAATCAGCCCCAGCATTTT | CASNLRTGENQPQHF
NA | TRBJ1-1 | TRBV7-2 | TRBD1 | TGTGCCAGCAGCACGGACAGGGACACTGAAGCTTTCTTT | CASSTDRDTEAFF
NA | TRBJ1-1 | TRBV5-1 | TRBD1 | TGCGCCAGCAGCCCTACGGGGGAAACAGGGGGCGTGACTGAAGCTTTCTTT | CASSPTGETGGVTEAFF
NA | TRBJ1-5 | TRBV12-3/TRBV12-4 | NA | TGTGCCAGCAGCCCACATAATCAGCCCCAGCATTTT | CASSPHNQPQHF
NA | TRBJ1-1 | TRBV19 | TRBD1 | TGTGCCAGTAGTCATTGGGACAGGGCGAACACTGAAGCTTTCTTT | CASSHWDRANTEAFF
NA | TRBJ2-1 | TRBV4-2 | TRBD2 | TGTGCCAGCAGCCAAGTCCTAGCGGGGGGCCGAAGCTCCTACAATGAGCAGTTCTTC | CASSQVLAGGRSSYNEQFF
NA | TRBJ2-7 | TRBV5-4 | NA | TGTGCCAGCAGCGGCCAGGGCTACGAGCAGTACTTC | CASSGQGYEQYF
NA | TRBJ1-2 | TRBV6-1 | NA | TGTGCCAGCAGTGAAGTTGGCGGGAGCTATGGCTACACCTTC | CASSEVGGSYGYTF
few | TRBJ1-4 | TRBV5-5 | NA | TGTGCCAGCAGCTCGGGTGGTCAGGGGCGAAATGAAAAACTGTTTTTT | CASSSGGQGRNEKLFF
NA | TRBJ2-1 | TRBV3-1/TRBV3-2 | TRBD2 | TGTGCCAGCAGCCGTTTAAGCGGGGGGAACTACAATGAGCAGTTCTTC | CASSRLSGGNYNEQFF
NA | TRBJ1-1 | TRBV5-8 | TRBD1 | TGTGCCAGCAGCTTTCAGGGGGCGTCGAGCACTGAAGCTTTCTTT | CASSFQGASSTEAFF
NA | TRBJ1-3 | TRBV9 | NA | TGTGCCAGCAGCGTAGACGAGGGTTCTAGTCACTCTGGAAACACCATATATTTT | CASSVDEGSSHSGNTIYF
NA | TRBJ2-7 | TRBV7-6 | TRBD1 | TGTGCCAGCAGCTTAGTCAACCAGGGGGCCAACTACGAGCAGTACTTC | CASSLVNQGANYEQYF
NA | TRBJ2-1 | TRBV6-4 | TRBD1 | TGTGCCAGCAGTGCCATTGGACAGGGCAAGGGTGAGCAGTTCTTC | CASSAIGQGKGEQFF
NA | TRBJ2-1 | TRBV3-1/TRBV3-2 | NA | TGTGCCAGCAGGAGGGGGTGGCAGGAGTACAATGAGCAGTTCTTC | CASRRGWQEYNEQFF
NA | TRBJ2-3 | TRBV7-8 | NA | TGTGCCAGCAGCTTACGTGCGGACACAGATACGCAGTATTTT | CASSLRADTDTQYF